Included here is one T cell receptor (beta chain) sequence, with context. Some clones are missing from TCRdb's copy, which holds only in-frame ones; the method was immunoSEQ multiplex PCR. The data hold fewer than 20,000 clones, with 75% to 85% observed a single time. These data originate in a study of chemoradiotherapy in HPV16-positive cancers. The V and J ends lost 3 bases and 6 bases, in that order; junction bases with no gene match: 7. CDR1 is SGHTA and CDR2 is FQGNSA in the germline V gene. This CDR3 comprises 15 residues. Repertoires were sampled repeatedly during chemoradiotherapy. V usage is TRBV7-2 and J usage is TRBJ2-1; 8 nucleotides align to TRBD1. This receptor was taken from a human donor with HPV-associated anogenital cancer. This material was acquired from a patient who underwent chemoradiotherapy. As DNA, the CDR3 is TGTGCCAGCAGCTTCGGACAGGGACGTGGCAATGAGCAGTTCTTC. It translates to CASSFGQGRGNEQFF.